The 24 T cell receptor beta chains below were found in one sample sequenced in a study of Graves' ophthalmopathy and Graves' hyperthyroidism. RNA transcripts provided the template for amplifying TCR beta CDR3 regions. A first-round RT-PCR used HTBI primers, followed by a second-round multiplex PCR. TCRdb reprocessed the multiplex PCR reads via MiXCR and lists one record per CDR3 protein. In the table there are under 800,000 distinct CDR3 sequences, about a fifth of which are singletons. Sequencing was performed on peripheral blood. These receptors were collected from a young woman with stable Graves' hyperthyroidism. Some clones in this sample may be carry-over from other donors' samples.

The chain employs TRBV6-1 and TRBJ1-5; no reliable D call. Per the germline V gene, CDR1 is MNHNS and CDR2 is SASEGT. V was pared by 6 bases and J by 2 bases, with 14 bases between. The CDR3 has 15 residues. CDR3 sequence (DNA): TGTGCCAGCAGCTCTTATAGATTGGGCAATCAGCCCCAGCATTTT. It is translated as CASSSYRLGNQPQHF.

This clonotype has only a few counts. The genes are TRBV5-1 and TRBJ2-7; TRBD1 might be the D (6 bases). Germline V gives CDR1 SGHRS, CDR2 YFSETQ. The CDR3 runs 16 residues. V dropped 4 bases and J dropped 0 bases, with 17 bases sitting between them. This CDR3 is CASSMAGAVTSYEQYF. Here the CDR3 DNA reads TGCGCCAGCAGCATGGCAGGGGCCGTAACCTCCTACGAGCAGTACTTC.

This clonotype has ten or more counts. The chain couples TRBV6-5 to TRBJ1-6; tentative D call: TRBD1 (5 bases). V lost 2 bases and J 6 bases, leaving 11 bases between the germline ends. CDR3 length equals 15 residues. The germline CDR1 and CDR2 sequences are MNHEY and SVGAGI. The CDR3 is CASSYQTGTNSPLHF. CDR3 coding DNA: TGTGCCAGCAGTTACCAGACCGGGACTAATTCACCCCTCCACTTT.

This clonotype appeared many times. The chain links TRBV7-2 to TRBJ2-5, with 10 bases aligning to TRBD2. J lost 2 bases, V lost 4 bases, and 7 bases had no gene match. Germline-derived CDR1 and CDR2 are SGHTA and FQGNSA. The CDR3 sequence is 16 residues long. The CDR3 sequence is CASSYGAGGPQETQYF. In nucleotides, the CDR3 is TGTGCCAGCAGCTATGGAGCGGGAGGGCCGCAAGAGACCCAGTACTTC.

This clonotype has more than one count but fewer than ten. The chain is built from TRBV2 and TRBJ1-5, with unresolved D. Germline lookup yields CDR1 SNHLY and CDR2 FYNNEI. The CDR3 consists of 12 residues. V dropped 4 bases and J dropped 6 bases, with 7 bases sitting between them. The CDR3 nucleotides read TGTGCCAGCAGTGCCTCAGTTCAGCCCCAGCATTTT. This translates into CASSASVQPQHF.

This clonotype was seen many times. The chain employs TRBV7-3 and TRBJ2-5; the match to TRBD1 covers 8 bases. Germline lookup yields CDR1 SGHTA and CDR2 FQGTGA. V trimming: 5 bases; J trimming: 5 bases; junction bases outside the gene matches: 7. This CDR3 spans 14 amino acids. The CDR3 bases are TGTGCCAGCAGCGAGACAGGGGTGGAGGAGACCCAGTACTTC. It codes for CASSETGVEETQYF.

CDR3 DNA: TGCGCCAGCAGCACCCTCCGGGACAGGGGGCAAGGGGGCTACACCTTC. Amino acids: CASSTLRDRGQGGYTF. V usage is TRBV5-1 and J usage is TRBJ1-2; 12 bases fit TRBD1. The junction had 12 bases not matched to a gene; V was cut back by 4 bases and J by 8 bases. Germline-derived CDR1 and CDR2 are SGHRS and YFSETQ. The CDR3 extends over 16 amino acids.

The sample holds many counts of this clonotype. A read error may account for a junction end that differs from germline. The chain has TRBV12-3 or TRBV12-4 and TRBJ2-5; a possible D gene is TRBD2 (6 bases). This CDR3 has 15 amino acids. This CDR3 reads CAGSSRSGRRETQYF. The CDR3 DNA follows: TGTGCCGGCAGTTCCAGATCGGGGAGGCGAGAGACCCAGTACTTC.

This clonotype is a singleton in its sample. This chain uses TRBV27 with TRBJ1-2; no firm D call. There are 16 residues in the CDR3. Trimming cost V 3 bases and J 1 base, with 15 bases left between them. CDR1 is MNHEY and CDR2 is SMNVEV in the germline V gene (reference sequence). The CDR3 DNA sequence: TGTGCCAGCAGTTTCCTCCCGTTGACGCTTAACTATGGCTACACCTTC. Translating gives CASSFLPLTLNYGYTF.

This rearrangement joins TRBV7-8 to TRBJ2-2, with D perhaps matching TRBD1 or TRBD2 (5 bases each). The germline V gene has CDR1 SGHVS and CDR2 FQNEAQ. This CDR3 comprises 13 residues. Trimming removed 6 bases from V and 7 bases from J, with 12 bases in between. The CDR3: CASSTVGGGELFF. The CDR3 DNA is TGTGCCAGCAGTACCGTTGGGGGCGGGGAGCTGTTTTTT.

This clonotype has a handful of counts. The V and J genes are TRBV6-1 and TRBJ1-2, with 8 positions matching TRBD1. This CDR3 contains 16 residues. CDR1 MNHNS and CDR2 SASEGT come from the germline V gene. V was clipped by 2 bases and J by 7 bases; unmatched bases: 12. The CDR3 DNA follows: TGTGCCAGCAGTGAACCCGGACAGGGTTTAGCTGGTGGCTACACCTTC. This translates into CASSEPGQGLAGGYTF.

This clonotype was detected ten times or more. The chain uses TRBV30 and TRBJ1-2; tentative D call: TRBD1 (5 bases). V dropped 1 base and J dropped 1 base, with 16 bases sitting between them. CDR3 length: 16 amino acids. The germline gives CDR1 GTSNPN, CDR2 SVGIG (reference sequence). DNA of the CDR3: TGTGCCTGGAGTGGTGCAGGGACCGAACGTAACTATGGCTACACCTTC. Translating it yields CAWSGAGTERNYGYTF.

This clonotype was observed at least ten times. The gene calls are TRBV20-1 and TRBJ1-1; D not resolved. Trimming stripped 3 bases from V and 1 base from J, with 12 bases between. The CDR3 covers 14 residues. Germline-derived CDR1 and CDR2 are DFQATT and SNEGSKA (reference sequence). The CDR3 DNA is TGCAGTGCTAGTTCTGATCTAACGAACACTGAAGCTTTCTTT. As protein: CSASSDLTNTEAFF.

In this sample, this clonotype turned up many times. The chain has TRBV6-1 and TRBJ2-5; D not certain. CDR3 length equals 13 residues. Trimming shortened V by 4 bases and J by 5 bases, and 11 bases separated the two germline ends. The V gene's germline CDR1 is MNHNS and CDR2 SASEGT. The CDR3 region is CASSGEQRETQYF. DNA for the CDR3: TGTGCCAGCAGTGGAGAGCAGAGGGAGACCCAGTACTTC.

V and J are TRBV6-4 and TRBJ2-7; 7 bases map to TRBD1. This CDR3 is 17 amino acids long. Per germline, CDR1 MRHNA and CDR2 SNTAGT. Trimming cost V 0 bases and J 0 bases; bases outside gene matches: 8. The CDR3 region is CASSDSISTGDSYEQYF. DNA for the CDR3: TGTGCCAGCAGTGACTCGATCAGTACAGGGGACTCCTACGAGCAGTACTTC.

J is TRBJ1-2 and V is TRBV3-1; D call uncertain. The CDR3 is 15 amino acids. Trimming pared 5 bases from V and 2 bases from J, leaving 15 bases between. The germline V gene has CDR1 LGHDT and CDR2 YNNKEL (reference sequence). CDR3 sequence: CASSARRGRNYGYTF. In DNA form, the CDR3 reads TGTGCCAGCAGCGCCCGGAGAGGCCGCAACTATGGCTACACCTTC.

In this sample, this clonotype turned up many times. Written as DNA, the CDR3 is TGTGCTAGTGGTTTGGTAGTCGGGTCGGGCTTCTCTAACTATGGCTACACCTTC. Its protein is CASGLVVGSGFSNYGYTF. V usage is TRBV12-5 and J usage is TRBJ1-2; D ambiguous. The CDR3 runs to 18 residues. Trimming pared 0 bases from V and 0 bases from J, leaving 17 bases between. Germline CDR1 is LGHNT and CDR2 is FRNRAP.

The CDR3 nucleotides are TGTGCCAGCACTTGGGGGGGCTGGTACGGGAATTCACCCCTCCACTTT. This gives the protein CASTWGGWYGNSPLHF. The V and J genes are TRBV12-3 or TRBV12-4 and TRBJ1-6; perhaps TRBD1 as D (6 bases). V dropped 7 bases and J dropped 7 bases, with 20 bases sitting between them. This CDR3 has 16 residues.

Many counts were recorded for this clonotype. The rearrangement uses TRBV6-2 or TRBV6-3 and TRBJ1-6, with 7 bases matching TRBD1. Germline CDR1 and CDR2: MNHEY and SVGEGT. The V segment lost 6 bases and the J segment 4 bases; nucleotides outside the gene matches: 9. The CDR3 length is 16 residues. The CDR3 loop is CASRLQTGSYNSPLHF. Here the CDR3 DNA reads TGTGCCAGCAGGCTACAGACAGGGTCGTATAATTCACCCCTCCACTTT.

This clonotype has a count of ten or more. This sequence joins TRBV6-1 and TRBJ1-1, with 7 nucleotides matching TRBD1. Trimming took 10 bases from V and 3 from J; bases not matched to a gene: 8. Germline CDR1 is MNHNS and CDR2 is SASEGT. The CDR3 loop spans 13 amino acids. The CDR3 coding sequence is TGTGCCACCCAGGGGGACTTGGACACTGAAGCTTTCTTT. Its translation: CATQGDLDTEAFF.

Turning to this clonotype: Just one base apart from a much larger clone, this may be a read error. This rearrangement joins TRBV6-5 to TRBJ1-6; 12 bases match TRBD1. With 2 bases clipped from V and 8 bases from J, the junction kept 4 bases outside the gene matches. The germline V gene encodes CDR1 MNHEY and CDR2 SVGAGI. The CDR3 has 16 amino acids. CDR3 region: CASSYLGQGAYSPLHF. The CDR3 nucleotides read TGTGCCAGCAGTTACCTGGGACAGGGGGCGTATTCACCCCTCCACTTT.

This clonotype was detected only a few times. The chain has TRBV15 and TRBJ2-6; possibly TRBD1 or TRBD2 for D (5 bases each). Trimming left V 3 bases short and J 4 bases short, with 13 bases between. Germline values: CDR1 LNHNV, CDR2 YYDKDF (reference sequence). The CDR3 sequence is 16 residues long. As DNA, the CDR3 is TGTGCCACCAGCAGGGATGGGGGTTCCGGGGCCAACGTCCTGACTTTC. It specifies CATSRDGGSGANVLTF.

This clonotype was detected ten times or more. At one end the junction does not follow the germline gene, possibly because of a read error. Here the CDR3 reads CASSLGGTGVGNSPPHF. The DNA of the CDR3 is TGTGCCAGCAGCTTAGGGGGGACAGGGGTGGGAAATTCACCCCCCCACTTT. The chain couples TRBV11-2 to TRBJ1-6; 10 nucleotides line up with TRBD1. The CDR3 has 17 amino acids. The germline V gene encodes CDR1 SGHAT and CDR2 FQNNGV.

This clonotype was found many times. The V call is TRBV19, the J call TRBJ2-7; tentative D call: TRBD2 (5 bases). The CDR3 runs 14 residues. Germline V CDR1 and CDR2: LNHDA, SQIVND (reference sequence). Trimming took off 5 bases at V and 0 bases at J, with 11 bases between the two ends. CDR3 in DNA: TGTGCCAGTAGTGAAAGTCGGGACTCCTACGAGCAGTACTTC. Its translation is CASSESRDSYEQYF.